What follows are 22 T cell receptor beta chains derived from one specimen sequenced in a study of molecular identifiers for immune sequencing clone quantification (dated by TCRdb to the late 2010s). The library was built by means of PCR. Sequencer: Illumina HiSeq 4000. TCRdb redid the processing of the public reads, applying fastp at Q25 and MiXCR, and retained in-frame beta chains. For every CDR3 protein sequence, its rows merge into one entry that carries the most common genes and DNA. For this sample there are approximately 500,000 distinct CDR3 sequences; around 21% appear just once. The biggest ten clones account for about 0.84% of the sample. Material: naive CD8+ T cells from blood, with Jurkat cell RNA spiked in. In the paper's terms, the cell subset or site label means: FACS-sorted CD8+CD4-CCR7+CD45RA+ naive T cells. The receptor set was obtained from a human donor in good health. Some libraries in this study had Jurkat cell RNA spiked in.

At least ten counts were recorded for this clonotype. The V and J genes are TRBV7-2 and TRBJ1-6; no clear D gene. This CDR3 is built from 16 residues. Germline CDR1 and CDR2: SGHTA and FQGNSA. Trimming took off 1 base at V and 0 bases at J, with 7 bases between the two ends. The CDR3 spells CASSLDRSSYNSPLHF. CDR3 DNA sequence: TGTGCCAGCAGCTTAGACCGTAGCTCCTATAATTCACCCCTCCACTTT.

This clonotype appeared many times. The chain employs TRBV6-5 and TRBJ2-1; TRBD1 matches 7 bases. Germline V gene sequence: CDR1 MNHEY, CDR2 SVGAGI. CDR3 length: 14 amino acids. J gave up 10 bases and V 5 bases, and 11 bases lay outside the gene matches. The CDR3 DNA sequence: TGTGCCAGCAGTGACGGACCAGGGGGTCAAGAGCAGTTCTTC. Its protein is CASSDGPGGQEQFF.

As to this clonotype: One end of the junction varies from germline; a read error may be responsible. This chain links TRBV9 with TRBJ2-5; D gene unclear. In germline, CDR1 is SGDLS, CDR2 YYNGEE. The CDR3 runs 13 residues. The chain's CDR3 is CAGSVDIQETQYF. In DNA, the CDR3 is TGTGCCGGCAGCGTAGACATCCAAGAGACCCAGTACTTC.

There are many counts of this clonotype. V gene TRBV28 combines with J gene TRBJ1-1; D is unresolved. This CDR3 spans 13 amino acids. V lost 7 bases and J lost 0, with 9 bases in between. Per the germline V gene, CDR1 is MDHEN and CDR2 is SYDVKM. The CDR3 region is CASTPVLNTEAFF. The CDR3 DNA follows: TGTGCCAGCACCCCAGTTCTGAACACTGAAGCTTTCTTT.

This clonotype was seen ten or more times. The junction and the germline gene differ at one end; a read error may be behind it. The chain recombines TRBV29-1 with TRBJ2-7, with 10 bases matching TRBD2. The CDR3 runs 12 residues. Germline V gene lookup returns CDR1 SQVTM and CDR2 ANQGSEA. CDR3 residues: CSVELGSGRTGF. In nucleotides, the CDR3 is TGCAGCGTTGAACTTGGTAGCGGGAGGACAGGCTTC.

This clonotype came up many times. V gene TRBV5-4 combines with J gene TRBJ2-3; TRBD1 matches 8 bases. CDR3 length equals 15 residues. With 5 bases clipped from V and 6 bases from J, the junction kept 11 bases outside the gene matches. Germline V gene sequence: CDR1 SGHNT, CDR2 YYREEE (reference sequence). The CDR3 here is CASRRGQDRLDTQYF. For the CDR3, the DNA is TGTGCCAGCAGACGGGGACAGGACCGGCTCGATACGCAGTATTTT.

This clonotype was seen only a few times. The gene calls are TRBV7-6 and TRBJ2-7; D may correspond to TRBD1 or TRBD2 (5 bases each). The CDR3 is 15 residues long. Germline V gene lookup returns CDR1 SGHVS and CDR2 FNYEAQ. V lost 5 bases and J lost 4, with 18 bases in between. The CDR3 nucleotides read TGTGCCAGCAGCCCCTCTTCAGAGGGGCTTTACGAGCAGTACTTC. Translated, it gives CASSPSSEGLYEQYF.

The rearrangement links TRBV29-1 to TRBJ1-2, with 11 bases aligning to TRBD1. Per the germline V gene, CDR1 is SQVTM and CDR2 is ANQGSEA. J gave up 8 bases and V 6 bases, and 8 bases lay outside the gene matches. CDR3 length equals 13 residues. As DNA, the CDR3 is TGCAGCGTGGACAGGGGGCAAGACAACGGCTACACCTTC. It encodes CSVDRGQDNGYTF.

The sample holds a few counts of this clonotype. This chain links TRBV6-2 or TRBV6-3 with TRBJ2-1; D is possibly TRBD1 (6 bases). This CDR3 contains 17 residues. Germline V lookup: CDR1 MNHEY, CDR2 SVGEGT. V was clipped by 6 bases and J by 3 bases, with 21 bases between them. In DNA form, the CDR3 reads TGTGCCAGCAGACAGGCAGGGGCTGGTGGGGACTACAATGAGCAGTTCTTC. It is translated as CASRQAGAGGDYNEQFF.

The rearrangement joins TRBV5-1 to TRBJ2-3, with 7 positions matching TRBD2. CDR1 SGHRS and CDR2 YFSETQ come from the germline V gene. V gave up 5 bases and J gave up 5 bases; unmatched junction bases: 14. The CDR3 runs to 16 residues. The CDR3 DNA follows: TGCGCCAGCAGGCGCCTAGCGGATCGAAGGGAAGATACGCAGTATTTT. This sequence encodes CASRRLADRREDTQYF.

This clonotype turned up a few times. The chain carries TRBV4-1 and TRBJ2-5, with TRBD2 matching 7 bases. The CDR3 extends over 15 amino acids. CDR1 is MGHRA, CDR2 YSYEKL, per germline. The ends lost 0 bases at V and 5 bases at J; junction bases unmatched: 6. The CDR3 region is CASSQEGGLRETQYF. In nucleotides, the CDR3 is TGCGCCAGCAGCCAAGAGGGAGGGCTCCGGGAGACCCAGTACTTC.

This clonotype has ten or more counts. The gene calls are TRBV20-1 and TRBJ2-3; 7 nucleotides agree with TRBD2. After removal of 5 bases from V and 2 bases from J, the junction contained 10 bases not matched to a gene. The CDR3 is made up of 15 amino acids. Germline CDR1 and CDR2: DFQATT and SNEGSKA (reference sequence). CDR3 nucleotide sequence: TGCAGTGCTCCGTGGGGGGGGGACTACACAGATACGCAGTATTTT. Protein: CSAPWGGDYTDTQYF.

Only a few counts were recorded for this clonotype. The chain has TRBV30 and TRBJ1-6, with 7 bases aligning to TRBD1. This CDR3 has 15 residues. Per germline, CDR1 GTSNPN and CDR2 SVGIG (reference sequence). Trimming took 7 bases from V and 7 from J; bases not matched to a gene: 13. The CDR3: CAYLEGAQGNSPLHF. CDR3 DNA sequence: TGTGCCTATCTCGAGGGGGCGCAAGGGAATTCACCCCTCCACTTT.

This clonotype came up a few times. CDR3 bases: TGCGCCAGCAGCCCCCTCCAATACTCCTACGAGCAGTACTTC. Protein sequence: CASSPLQYSYEQYF. The chain employs TRBV4-1 and TRBJ2-7; no clear D gene. The V and J ends lost 4 bases and 0 bases respectively, with 10 bases between them. In germline, CDR1 is MGHRA, CDR2 YSYEKL. The CDR3 totals 14 residues.

In its sample, this clonotype was seen a few times. The rearrangement uses TRBV28 and TRBJ2-3; D ambiguous. Germline V gene data show CDR1 as MDHEN and CDR2 as SYDVKM. The CDR3 runs 14 residues. The ends were cut back, 5 bases at V and 3 bases at J, with 12 bases in the middle. Written as DNA, the CDR3 is TGTGCCAGCAGTCCACCCCCCGAGACAGATACGCAGTATTTT. It specifies CASSPPPETDTQYF.

This clonotype was recorded a few times. The chain combines TRBV29-1 with TRBJ2-1, with 7 nucleotides matching TRBD1. The junction had 8 bases not matched to a gene; V was cut back by 4 bases and J by 8 bases. The CDR3 covers 13 residues. In germline, CDR1 is SQVTM, CDR2 ANQGSEA. CDR3 region: CSVATGDFDEQFF. For the CDR3, the DNA is TGCAGCGTTGCTACAGGGGATTTTGATGAGCAGTTCTTC.

This clonotype showed up many times. This chain joins TRBV19 and TRBJ2-1; TRBD2 is a possible D gene (5 bases). With 5 bases removed from V and 0 bases from J, the gap between germline ends came to 8 bases. CDR1 is LNHDA, CDR2 SQIVND, per germline (reference sequence). This CDR3 comprises 14 residues. CDR3 loop: CASSLTSSYNEQFF. Written as DNA, the CDR3 is TGTGCCAGTAGTTTAACTAGCTCCTACAATGAGCAGTTCTTC.

This clonotype was picked up a small number of times. Here the CDR3 DNA reads TGTGCCAGCAGCAGACCGGACTACAAGCTCGACGAGCAGTACTTC. Protein: CASSRPDYKLDEQYF. The rearrangement uses TRBV5-7 and TRBJ2-7; maybe TRBD2 (6 bases). TRBV5-7 is recorded as an ORF, its role being uncertain. The CDR3 is made up of 15 amino acids. V gave up 4 bases and J gave up 5 bases, with 19 bases separating them.

This clonotype was recorded at least ten times. The J gene is TRBJ2-7, the V gene TRBV20-1; D is perhaps TRBD2 (5 bases). The V gene lost 5 bases and the J gene lost 3 bases, with 17 bases spanning the gap. The CDR3 extends over 14 amino acids. The germline V gene encodes CDR1 DFQATT and CDR2 SNEGSKA (reference sequence). The CDR3 protein is CSAPPIGEDYEQYF. DNA for the CDR3: TGCAGTGCTCCCCCTATCGGGGAAGACTACGAGCAGTACTTC.

This clonotype showed up many times. The CDR3 nucleotides are TGTGCTAGTGGTTTGGCTCCTGACTCAGGGTCTGGGGCCAACGTCCTGACTTTC. Translated, it gives CASGLAPDSGSGANVLTF. This chain joins TRBV12-5 and TRBJ2-6; possible D gene TRBD1, 5 bases. CDR3 length: 18 amino acids. Trimming took 1 base from V and 1 from J, leaving 14 bases between them. Germline CDR1 reads LGHNT; CDR2 reads FRNRAP.

This clonotype was seen at least ten times. The V call is TRBV4-3, the J call TRBJ2-3; 7 bases align to TRBD2. V dropped 0 bases and J dropped 9; count of bases not matched to a gene: 18. Germline CDR1 LGHNA, CDR2 YSLEER. This CDR3 is built from 18 residues. For the CDR3, the DNA is TGCGCCAGCAGCCAAGATCGGAGTCTAGCGGTTCCCTTGGGGACGCAGTATTTT. Protein sequence: CASSQDRSLAVPLGTQYF.

This clonotype was counted at least ten times. The J gene is TRBJ2-7, the V gene TRBV29-1, with 14 bases lining up with TRBD2. The germline V gene has CDR1 SQVTM and CDR2 ANQGSEA. Trimming at V came to 1 base and at J to 7 bases, leaving 3 bases not matched to a gene. This CDR3 has 14 amino acids. CDR3 nucleotide sequence: TGCAGCGTTGAAGGACTAGCGGGAGGGCCAGAGCAGTACTTC. Protein sequence: CSVEGLAGGPEQYF.